A selection of T cell receptor beta chains follows, all from one sample in a study of T cells in Graves' hyperthyroidism and ophthalmopathy. One entry per CDR3 protein results from TCRdb running MiXCR on the multiplex PCR reads. This table has about 700,000 distinct CDR3 sequences, about 15% appearing once. Sequenced material: blood. Source of these receptors: a young woman with Graves' hyperthyroidism. The CDR3 runs from the conserved cysteine through the conserved F or W. A D gene is named only where the DNA matches it firmly. For some rows the clone size is stated as once, few or many, or as a class when expanded; others skip it.

d_gene | len | j_gene | v_gene | abundance | CDR3aa | CDR3nt
NA | 14 | TRBJ2-7 | TRBV19 | few | CARSTGTCPYEQYF | TGTGCCAGAAGTACCGGGACTTGTCCCTACGAGCAGTACTTC
TRBD1 | 17 | TRBJ2-6 | TRBV5-5 | few | CASSLTGVLSGANVLTF | TGTGCCAGCAGCTTGACAGGGGTCCTCTCTGGGGCCAACGTCCTGACTTTC
TRBD2 | 15 | TRBJ2-1 | TRBV2 | NA | CASSRTSGDYSEQFF | TGTGCCAGCAGTAGGACTAGCGGAGATTACAGTGAGCAGTTCTTC
NA | 17 | TRBJ2-4 | TRBV5-6 | few | CASSPGPWVLAKNIQYF | TGTGCCAGCAGCCCGGGACCGTGGGTCCTAGCCAAAAACATTCAGTACTTC
NA | 13 | TRBJ2-1 | TRBV12-3/TRBV12-4 | NA | CASSPSGGREQFF | TGTGCCAGCAGCCCTTCGGGTGGTAGGGAGCAGTTCTTC
NA | 15 | TRBJ2-7 | TRBV27 | many | CASSLSSGLTYEQYF | TGTGCCAGCAGTTTATCCTCAGGTCTGACCTACGAGCAGTACTTC
TRBD2 | 18 | TRBJ2-1 | TRBV11-2 | many | CASTSGLAGLSSYNEQFF | TGTGCCAGCACCTCCGGACTAGCGGGCCTAAGCTCCTACAATGAGCAGTTCTTC
TRBD2 | 16 | TRBJ2-7 | TRBV12-3/TRBV12-4 | many | CASSFGSGRRDYEQYF | TGTGCCAGCAGTTTTGGGAGCGGGAGGCGGGACTACGAGCAGTACTTC
TRBD1 | 14 | TRBJ1-5 | TRBV19 | many | CASSATGPNQPQHF | TGTGCCAGTAGTGCGACAGGGCCCAATCAGCCCCAGCATTTT
NA | 13 | TRBJ1-2 | TRBV11-3 | many | CASSPDSSYGYTF | TGTGCCAGCAGCCCGGACAGCAGTTATGGCTACACCTTC
NA | 15 | TRBJ1-3 | TRBV28 | few | CASSLLETSGNTIYF | TGTGCCAGCAGTTTACTAGAAACCTCTGGAAACACCATATATTTT
NA | 14 | TRBJ2-7 | TRBV4-3 | NA | CASSQDWADYEQYF | TGCGCCAGCAGCCAAGATTGGGCGGATTACGAGCAGTACTTC
NA | 14 | TRBJ2-7 | TRBV18 | NA | CASSLDREAYEQYF | TGTGCCAGCTCACTAGACAGGGAGGCCTACGAGCAGTACTTC
TRBD1 | 14 | TRBJ2-3 | TRBV6-2/TRBV6-3 | few | CASKRQGASDTQYF | TGTGCCAGCAAAAGACAGGGGGCGTCAGATACGCAGTATTTT
TRBD1 | 17 | TRBJ1-5 | TRBV3-1 | many | CASSQGGGGVIGQPQHF | TGTGCCAGCAGCCAAGGGGGAGGGGGCGTCATCGGTCAGCCCCAGCATTTT
NA | 12 | TRBJ2-1 | TRBV4-3 | many | CASSLDRNEQFF | TGCGCCAGCAGCCTCGACAGGAATGAGCAGTTCTTC
NA | 20 | TRBJ2-2 | TRBV11-3 | many | CTSSLFDNRPNDLNTGELFF | TGTACCAGCAGCTTATTCGACAATCGCCCGAATGACCTAAACACCGGGGAGCTGTTTTTT
NA | 15 | TRBJ1-1 | TRBV7-2 | many | CASSLDGRLNTEAFF | TGTGCCAGCAGCTTAGACGGCAGGTTGAACACTGAAGCTTTCTTT
NA | 12 | TRBJ1-4 | TRBV7-9 | many | CASSLGGQLLFF | TGTGCCAGCAGCTTAGGAGGGCAGTTACTGTTTTTT
NA | 13 | TRBJ1-5 | TRBV7-6 | NA | CASSPSWGQPQHF | TGTGCCAGCAGCCCGAGTTGGGGCCAGCCCCAGCATTTT
TRBD1 | 14 | TRBJ1-2 | TRBV29-1 | NA | CSVGRQGGAYGYTF | TGCAGCGTGGGCCGACAGGGGGGGGCCTATGGCTACACCTTC
NA | 14 | TRBJ2-1 | TRBV5-1 | many | CASSTGYLYNEQFF | TGCGCCAGCAGCACAGGGTATCTCTACAATGAGCAGTTCTTC
TRBD2 | 18 | TRBJ2-2 | TRBV6-2/TRBV6-3 | NA | CASSYTTSGDWDTGELFF | TGTGCCAGCAGTTATACGACTAGCGGTGACTGGGACACCGGGGAGCTGTTTTTT
TRBD1 | 13 | TRBJ1-1 | TRBV25-1 | NA | CASQSGGYTEAFF | TGTGCCAGCCAGTCAGGGGGGTACACTGAAGCTTTCTTT
TRBD1 | 15 | TRBJ2-7 | TRBV5-8 | few | CASSIYRGRTCEQYF | TGTGCCAGCAGCATATACAGGGGGCGAACTTGCGAGCAGTACTTC
NA | 14 | TRBJ2-3 | TRBV6-2/TRBV6-3 | few | CASSYAASTDTQYF | TGTGCCAGCAGTTACGCGGCTAGCACAGATACGCAGTATTTT
NA | 15 | TRBJ2-5 | TRBV7-3 | few | CASSLNGGPEETQYF | TGTGCCAGCAGCTTAAATGGGGGGCCGGAAGAGACCCAGTACTTC
NA | 15 | TRBJ2-3 | TRBV28 | many | CASSSSPIWSDTQYF | TGTGCCAGCAGCTCGTCGCCTATCTGGTCAGATACGCAGTATTTT
NA | 15 | TRBJ1-5 | TRBV2 | many | CASSELAGSNQPQHF | TGTGCCAGCAGTGAACTGGCAGGGAGCAATCAGCCCCAGCATTTT
TRBD2 | 16 | TRBJ2-5 | TRBV10-1 | NA | CASSESASGKVETQYF | TGCGCCAGCAGTGAGTCGGCTAGCGGGAAGGTAGAGACCCAGTACTTC
NA | 14 | TRBJ2-2 | TRBV7-9 | few | CASSRDSRHGELFF | TGTGCCAGCAGCCGGGACTCCAGACATGGGGAGCTGTTTTTT
TRBD2 | 16 | TRBJ2-1 | TRBV6-5 | few | CASSYSRGSSYNEQFF | TGTGCCAGCAGTTACTCTCGCGGGAGCTCCTACAATGAGCAGTTCTTC
TRBD1 | 14 | TRBJ2-3 | TRBV20-1 | many | CSANDRGTTDTQYF | TGCAGTGCCAACGACAGGGGGACCACAGATACGCAGTATTTT
TRBD2 | 14 | TRBJ2-7 | TRBV20-1 | many | CSARTSGRGYEQYF | TGCAGTGCCAGGACTAGCGGGAGAGGCTACGAGCAGTACTTC
TRBD2 | 18 | TRBJ2-1 | TRBV12-3/TRBV12-4 | many | CASSFQSRGLAGGIEQFF | TGTGCCAGCAGTTTTCAATCGCGGGGACTAGCGGGAGGGATTGAGCAGTTCTTC